This TCR beta chain appears in the sequencing data of a study of technical replicates of blood from a handful of donors. There are a few counts of this clone. Assay used: immunoSEQ multiplex PCR; TCRdb lists only in-frame clones, some missing. The profile shows about 81,000 clones, over 75% of them singletons. This TCR was sampled from a human donor in good health. Some clones in this sample may be carry-over from other donors' samples. The sample taken for sequencing was PBMCs.

The CDR3 nucleotides are TGCGCCAGCAGCCCGGACTCGGGGAGCTCCTACGAGCAGTACTTC. The encoded protein is CASSPDSGSSYEQYF. The chain has TRBV5-1 and TRBJ2-7; possible D gene TRBD2, 5 bases. This CDR3 spans 15 amino acids. Germline lookup yields CDR1 SGHRS and CDR2 YFSETQ. Between the trimmed V and J ends, which lost 4 bases and 0 bases, there was a span of 14 bases.